Following are 3 T cell receptor beta chains from one sample sequenced in a study of molecular identifiers for immune sequencing clone quantification. TCRdb re-called the PCR reads through MiXCR, storing one row per CDR3 protein. There are over 600,000 distinct CDR3 sequences in the sample; just under 20% occur only once, and roughly 0.83% lies in the top ten. Sequencing input: naive CD8+ T cells from blood, with Jurkat cell RNA spiked in. The sample's subset: FACS-sorted CD8+CD4-CCR7+CD45RA+ naive T cells. The receptor source for this set is a human donor in good health. Some libraries in this study had Jurkat cell RNA spiked in.

This rearrangement joins TRBV6-2 or TRBV6-3 to TRBJ1-2, with D unresolved. V was pared by 2 bases and J by 0 bases, with 19 bases between. The CDR3 is 18 amino acids. From germline, CDR1 is MNHEY and CDR2 SVGEGT. The CDR3 nucleotides read TGTGCCAGCAGTTACCTTTTACCGGCTACCGTTTCTAACTATGGCTACACCTTC. Translated: CASSYLLPATVSNYGYTF.

A few counts support this clonotype. The rearrangement links TRBV7-2 to TRBJ2-1; 8 bases align to TRBD1. The CDR3 spans 13 residues. Germline lookup yields CDR1 SGHTA and CDR2 FQGNSA. Unmatched junction bases numbered 4, after V lost 5 bases and J lost 7 bases. CDR3 nucleotide sequence: TGTGCCAGCAGCGTCCAGGGGGCTAATGAGCAGTTCTTC. It codes for CASSVQGANEQFF.

As concerns this clonotype: A read error may be the cause here, since a much bigger clone is one base away. The rearrangement links TRBV12-3 or TRBV12-4 to TRBJ2-2; D is uncertain. CDR3 length equals 15 residues. V was clipped by 1 base and J by 4 bases, with 10 bases between them. CDR3 in DNA: TGTGCCAGCAGTTTAGAACGAGCGAGCACCGGGGAGCTGTTTTTT. Protein: CASSLERASTGELFF.